This T cell receptor beta chain was obtained from a study of cytomegalovirus exposure and HLA in healthy donors. About this clone itself: Its antigen is currently unknown.

Points from the study as a whole: The classifier reportedly diagnosed cytomegalovirus status with high specificity and sensitivity. The study labeled 150 to 200 TCR beta chains cytomegalovirus-associated. A later analysis found first-cohort TCR clusters tended to co-occur in the 90 to 150 validation repertoires.

Clones were read by immunoSEQ multiplex PCR, and TCRdb kept only the in-frame ones, dropping some. The data hold 150,000 to 200,000 clones, with 70% to 90% observed a single time. The CDR3 has 16 residues. The junction had 11 bases not matched to a gene; V was cut back by 3 bases and J by 5 bases. Germline V gene data show CDR1 as LGHNA and CDR2 as YSLEER. This clonotype originated in a man between 25 and 39 years old in good health and CMV-seropositive. The sample was PBMCs. The chain couples TRBV4-3 to TRBJ2-5, with TRBD2 matching over 8 bases. The CDR3 loop reads CASSHELAALSETQYF. The CDR3 DNA sequence: TGCGCCAGCAGCCACGAACTAGCGGCCTTGTCCGAGACCCAGTACTTC.